This T cell receptor beta chain was obtained from a study of control samples from healthy donors and cancer patients. Clones were sequenced by immunoSEQ multiplex PCR, and TCRdb holds only the in-frame ones, with some missing. Of around 75,000 clones detected, roughly 92% appear once; the ten largest clones hold approximately 6%. Germline loops: CDR1 SGHKS, CDR2 YYEKEE (reference sequence). The V and J ends lost 2 bases and 1 base respectively, with 19 bases between them. The CDR3 length is 17 residues. Sequenced sample: blood. The J gene is TRBJ2-7, the V gene TRBV5-5; D might be TRBD2 (6 bases). This sequence was found in a woman aged 60-70 years in good health. CDR3 loop: CASSFRPGGTASYEQYF. For the CDR3, the DNA is TGTGCCAGCAGCTTCCGCCCCGGCGGGACCGCATCCTACGAGCAGTACTTC.